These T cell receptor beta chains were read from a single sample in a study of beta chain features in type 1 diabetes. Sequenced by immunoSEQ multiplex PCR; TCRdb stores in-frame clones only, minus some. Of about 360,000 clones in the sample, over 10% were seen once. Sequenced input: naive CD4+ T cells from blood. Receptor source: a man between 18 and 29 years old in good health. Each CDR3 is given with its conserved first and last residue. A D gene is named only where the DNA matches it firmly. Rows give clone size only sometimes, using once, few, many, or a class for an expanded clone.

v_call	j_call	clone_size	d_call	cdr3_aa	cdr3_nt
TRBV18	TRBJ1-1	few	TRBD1	CASSRSGGKNTEAFF	TGTGCCAGCTCACGCTCAGGGGGTAAGAACACTGAAGCTTTCTTT
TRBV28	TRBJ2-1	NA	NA	CASRNPGGRIYNEQFF	TGTGCCAGCAGGAACCCAGGGGGGAGGATCTACAATGAGCAGTTCTTC
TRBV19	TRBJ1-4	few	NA	CATRGLREKLFF	TGTGCCACCCGCGGGTTGAGGGAAAAACTGTTTTTT
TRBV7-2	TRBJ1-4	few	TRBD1	CASTPSGTGNEKLFF	TGTGCCAGCACCCCCTCCGGGACAGGGAATGAAAAACTGTTTTTT
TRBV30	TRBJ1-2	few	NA	CAWSTGRAVSYTF	TGTGCCTGGAGTACCGGCAGGGCTGTCAGCTACACCTTC
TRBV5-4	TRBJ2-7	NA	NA	CASSGGQGSSGKGEQYF	TGTGCCAGCAGCGGGGGACAGGGAAGTAGCGGGAAGGGCGAGCAGTACTTC
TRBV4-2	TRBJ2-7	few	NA	CASSQPGGNSYEQYF	TGTGCCAGCAGCCAACCTGGCGGGAACTCCTACGAGCAGTACTTC
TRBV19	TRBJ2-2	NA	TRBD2	CASRGGRWVTGELFF	TGTGCCAGTCGGGGGGGTCGTTGGGTCACCGGGGAGCTGTTTTTT
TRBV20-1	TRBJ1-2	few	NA	CSARQEYGYTF	TGCAGTGCCAGACAGGAATATGGCTACACCTTC
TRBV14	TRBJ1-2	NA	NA	CASSQVGRHYGYTF	TGTGCCAGCAGCCAAGTGGGGCGCCACTATGGCTACACCTTC
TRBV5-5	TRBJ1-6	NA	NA	CASSLATPPSPLHF	TGTGCCAGCAGCTTGGCCACACCGCCCTCACCCCTCCACTTT
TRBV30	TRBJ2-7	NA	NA	CAWSEAYEQYF	TGTGCCTGGAGCGAGGCCTACGAGCAGTACTTC